The TCR beta chain under discussion was sequenced for a study of human T cells and chemical hapten exposure. Trimming shortened V by 2 bases and J by 4 bases, and 9 bases separated the two germline ends. The CDR3 contains 14 residues. Per the germline V gene, CDR1 is ENHRY and CDR2 is SYGVKD. The sample's time point: patch test 1, 2 weeks after DPC sensitization. Described treatment: therapeutic diphenylcyclopropenone sensitization with weekly scalp DPC. A single record per CDR3 protein comes from TCRdb applying MiXCR to the RACE reads. The sample includes tens of thousands of distinct CDR3 sequences, roughly a tenth of them seen just once.

The TCR originated in a man aged 40-50 years with alopecia areata. Some clones in this sample may be carry-over from other donors' samples. This sample comprised whole blood, obtained in connection with sensitization to the hapten diphenylcyclopropenone (DPC). This chain links TRBV10-3 with TRBJ2-1; D is uncertain. Written as DNA, the CDR3 is TGTGCCATCAGTGAGAGGCTGGATTACAATGAGCAGTTCTTC. As protein: CAISERLDYNEQFF.